The clone carrying this T cell receptor beta chain was counted many times. V trimming: 5 bases; J trimming: 4 bases; junction bases outside the gene matches: 13. The CDR3 spans 18 residues. TCRdb independently ran MiXCR on the 5' RACE reads; one entry per CDR3 protein. This sample has more than 650,000 distinct CDR3 sequences; around 6% occur once, and the top ten carry roughly 1.6%. The entry originates in a study of identical twins. The sample was naive T cells sorted from blood. The TCR sequence derives from a man younger than 35 in good health. The rearrangement links TRBV12-3 or TRBV12-4 to TRBJ2-1, with TRBD1 identical over 11 bases. CDR3 residues: CASSLLRDRGFLYNEQFF. The CDR3 DNA sequence: TGTGCCAGCAGTCTCCTCCGGGACAGGGGGTTTTTATACAATGAGCAGTTCTTC.